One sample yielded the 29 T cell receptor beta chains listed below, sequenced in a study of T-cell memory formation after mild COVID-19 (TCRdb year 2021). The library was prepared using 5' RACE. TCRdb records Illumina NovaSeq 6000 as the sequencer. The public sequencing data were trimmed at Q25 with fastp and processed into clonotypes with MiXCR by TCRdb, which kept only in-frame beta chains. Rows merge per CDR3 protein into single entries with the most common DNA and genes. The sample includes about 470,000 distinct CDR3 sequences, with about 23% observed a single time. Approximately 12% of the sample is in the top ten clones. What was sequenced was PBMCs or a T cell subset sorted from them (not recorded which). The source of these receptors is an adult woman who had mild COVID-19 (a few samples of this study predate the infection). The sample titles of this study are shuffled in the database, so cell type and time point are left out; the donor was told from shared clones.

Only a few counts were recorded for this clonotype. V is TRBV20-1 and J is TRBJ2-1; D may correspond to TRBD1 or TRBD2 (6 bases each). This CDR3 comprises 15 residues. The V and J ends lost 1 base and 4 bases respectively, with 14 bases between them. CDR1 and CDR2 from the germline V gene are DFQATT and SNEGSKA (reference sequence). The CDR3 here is CSARGTGGAYNEQFF. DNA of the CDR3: TGCAGTGCTAGAGGCACCGGGGGCGCTTACAATGAGCAGTTCTTC.

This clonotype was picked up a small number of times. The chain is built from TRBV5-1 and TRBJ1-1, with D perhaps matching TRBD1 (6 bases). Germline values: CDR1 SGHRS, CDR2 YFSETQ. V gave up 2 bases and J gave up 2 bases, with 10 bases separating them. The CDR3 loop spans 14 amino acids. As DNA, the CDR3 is TGCGCCAGCAGCTTAGGGACAATAAACACTGAAGCTTTCTTT. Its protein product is CASSLGTINTEAFF. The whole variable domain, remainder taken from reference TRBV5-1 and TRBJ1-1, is KAGVTQTPRYLIKTRGQQVTLSCSPISGHRSVSWYQQTPGQGLQFLFEYFSETQRNKGNFPGRFSGRQFSNSRSEMNVSTLELGDSALYLCASSLGTINTEAFFGQGTRLTVV.

The CDR3, as DNA: TGTGCCAGCAGTTACAGGACTATCGTGGATGAGCAGTTCTTC. Translating it yields CASSYRTIVDEQFF. This chain connects TRBV6-5 to TRBJ2-1; a weak D match, TRBD2 (6 bases). The V end was cut by 2 bases, the J end by 8 bases, with 13 bases between. Germline assignment: CDR1 MNHEY and CDR2 SVGAGI. The CDR3 runs to 14 residues.

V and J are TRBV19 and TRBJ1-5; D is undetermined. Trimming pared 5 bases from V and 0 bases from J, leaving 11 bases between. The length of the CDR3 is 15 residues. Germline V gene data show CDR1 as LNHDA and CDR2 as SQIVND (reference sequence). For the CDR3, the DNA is TGTGCCAGTAGTCCTGGAGTCTATAGCAATCAGCCCCAGCATTTT. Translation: CASSPGVYSNQPQHF.

CDR3 loop: CASSLQEQWNTEAFF. The CDR3 region has the DNA TGTGCCAGCAGTTTACAGGAGCAATGGAACACTGAAGCTTTCTTT. The V gene is TRBV12-3 or TRBV12-4, the J gene TRBJ1-1; D unclear. The V end lost 2 bases, the J end lost 1 base, and 11 bases lay between the germline ends. CDR3 length: 15 residues.

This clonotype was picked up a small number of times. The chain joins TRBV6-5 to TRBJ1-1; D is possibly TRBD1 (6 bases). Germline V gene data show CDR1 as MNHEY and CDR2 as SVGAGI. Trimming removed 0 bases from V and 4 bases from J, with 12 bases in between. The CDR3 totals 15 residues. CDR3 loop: CASSYSEEGGTEAFF. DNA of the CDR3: TGTGCCAGCAGTTACTCAGAGGAAGGGGGCACTGAAGCTTTCTTT.

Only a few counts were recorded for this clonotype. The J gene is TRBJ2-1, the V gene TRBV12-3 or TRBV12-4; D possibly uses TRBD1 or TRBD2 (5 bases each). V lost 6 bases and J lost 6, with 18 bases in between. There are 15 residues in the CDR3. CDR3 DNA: TGTGCCAGCAGCAGTCCCCCGGGACCTACCAATGAGCAGTTCTTC. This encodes CASSSPPGPTNEQFF.

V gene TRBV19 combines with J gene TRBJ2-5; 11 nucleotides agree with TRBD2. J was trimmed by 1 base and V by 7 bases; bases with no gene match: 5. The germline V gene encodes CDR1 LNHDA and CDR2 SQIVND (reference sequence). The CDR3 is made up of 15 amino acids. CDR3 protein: CASKGTSGIQETQYF. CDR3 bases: TGTGCCAGTAAAGGGACTAGCGGTATCCAAGAGACCCAGTACTTC. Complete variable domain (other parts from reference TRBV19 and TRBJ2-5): DGGITQSPKYLFRKEGQNVTLSCEQNLNHDAMYWYRQDPGQGLRLIYYSQIVNDFQKGDIAEGYSVSREKKESFPLTVTSAQKNPTAFYLCASKGTSGIQETQYFGPGTRLLVL.

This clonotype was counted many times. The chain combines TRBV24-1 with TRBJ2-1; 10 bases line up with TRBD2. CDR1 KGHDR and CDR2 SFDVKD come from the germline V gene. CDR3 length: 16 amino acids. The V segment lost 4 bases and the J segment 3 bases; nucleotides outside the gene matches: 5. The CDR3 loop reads CATSDPGTSVYNEQFF. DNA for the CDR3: TGTGCCACCAGTGACCCCGGGACTAGCGTCTACAATGAGCAGTTCTTC.

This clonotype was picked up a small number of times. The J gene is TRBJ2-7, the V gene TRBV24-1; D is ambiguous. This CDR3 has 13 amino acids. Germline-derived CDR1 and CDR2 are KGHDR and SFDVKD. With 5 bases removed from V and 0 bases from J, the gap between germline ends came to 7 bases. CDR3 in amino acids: CATSGSNSYEQYF. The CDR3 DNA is TGTGCCACCAGTGGATCAAACTCCTACGAGCAGTACTTC.

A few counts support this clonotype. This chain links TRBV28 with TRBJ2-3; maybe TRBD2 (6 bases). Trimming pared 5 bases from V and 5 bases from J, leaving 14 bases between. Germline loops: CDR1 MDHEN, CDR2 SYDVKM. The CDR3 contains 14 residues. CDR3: CASSRAGGGDTQYF. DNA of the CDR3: TGTGCCAGCAGTCGGGCTGGGGGAGGAGATACGCAGTATTTT.

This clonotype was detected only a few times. This chain's CDR3 is CATSDSPGQETQYF. DNA for the CDR3: TGTGCCACCAGTGATTCTCCAGGCCAAGAGACCCAGTACTTC. The chain recombines TRBV24-1 with TRBJ2-5; no clear D. Trimming left V 2 bases short and J 1 base short, with 7 bases between. This CDR3 has 14 amino acids. Germline V gene lookup returns CDR1 KGHDR and CDR2 SFDVKD.

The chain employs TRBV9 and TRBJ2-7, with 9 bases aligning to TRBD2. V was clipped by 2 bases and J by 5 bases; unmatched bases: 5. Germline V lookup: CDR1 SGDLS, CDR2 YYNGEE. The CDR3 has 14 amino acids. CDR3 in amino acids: CASSVDSGGDEQYF. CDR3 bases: TGTGCCAGCAGCGTGGATAGCGGGGGCGACGAGCAGTACTTC.

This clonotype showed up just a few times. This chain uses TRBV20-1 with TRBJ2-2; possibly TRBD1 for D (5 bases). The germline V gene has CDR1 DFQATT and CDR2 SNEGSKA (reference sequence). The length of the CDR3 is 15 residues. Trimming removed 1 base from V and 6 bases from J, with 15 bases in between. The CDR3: CSARVAQGRSGELFF. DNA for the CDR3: TGCAGTGCTAGAGTGGCCCAGGGTAGATCCGGGGAGCTGTTTTTT.

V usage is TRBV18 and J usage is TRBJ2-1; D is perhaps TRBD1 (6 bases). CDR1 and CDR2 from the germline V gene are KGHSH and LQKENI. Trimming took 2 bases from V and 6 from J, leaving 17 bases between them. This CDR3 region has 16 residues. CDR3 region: CASSPSPGHRGNEQFF. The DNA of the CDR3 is TGTGCCAGCTCACCAAGCCCGGGACATAGGGGCAATGAGCAGTTCTTC. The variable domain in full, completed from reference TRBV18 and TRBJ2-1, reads NAGVMQNPRHLVRRRGQEARLRCSPMKGHSHVYWYRQLPEEGLKFMVYLQKENIIDESGMPKERFSAEFPKEGPSILRIQQVVRGDSAAYFCASSPSPGHRGNEQFFGPGTRLTVL.

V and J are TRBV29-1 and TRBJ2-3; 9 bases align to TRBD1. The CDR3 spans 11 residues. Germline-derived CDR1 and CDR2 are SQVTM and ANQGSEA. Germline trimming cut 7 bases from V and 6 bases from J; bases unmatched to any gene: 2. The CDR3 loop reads CSGDRDDTQYF. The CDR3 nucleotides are TGCAGCGGGGACAGGGACGATACGCAGTATTTT.

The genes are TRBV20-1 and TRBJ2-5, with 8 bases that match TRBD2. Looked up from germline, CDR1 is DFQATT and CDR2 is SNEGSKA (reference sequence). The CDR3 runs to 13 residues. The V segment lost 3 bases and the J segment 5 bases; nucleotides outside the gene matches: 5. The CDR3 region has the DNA TGCAGTGCTAGCGGGGGGGCCCGGGAGACCCAGTACTTC. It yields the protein CSASGGARETQYF.

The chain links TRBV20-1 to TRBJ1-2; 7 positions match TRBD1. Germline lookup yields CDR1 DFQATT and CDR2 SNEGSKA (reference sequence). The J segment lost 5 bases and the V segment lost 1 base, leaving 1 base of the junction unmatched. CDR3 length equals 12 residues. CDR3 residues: CSARAGGYGYTF. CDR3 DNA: TGCAGTGCTAGAGCAGGGGGGTATGGCTACACCTTC.

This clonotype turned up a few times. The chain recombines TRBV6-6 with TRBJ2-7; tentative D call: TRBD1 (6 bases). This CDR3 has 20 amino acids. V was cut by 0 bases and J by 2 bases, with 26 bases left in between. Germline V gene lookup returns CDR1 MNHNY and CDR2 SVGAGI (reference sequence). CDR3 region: CASSYSRRTGLYEGAYEQYF. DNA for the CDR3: TGTGCCAGCAGTTACTCCCGACGCACAGGGCTGTACGAGGGTGCCTACGAGCAGTACTTC.

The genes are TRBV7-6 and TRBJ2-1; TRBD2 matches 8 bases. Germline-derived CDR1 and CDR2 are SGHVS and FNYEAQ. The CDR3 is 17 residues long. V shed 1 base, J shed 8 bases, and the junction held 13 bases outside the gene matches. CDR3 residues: CASSLVREAGSGDEQFF. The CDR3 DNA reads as TGTGCCAGCAGCTTAGTGCGGGAGGCCGGATCTGGGGATGAGCAGTTCTTC. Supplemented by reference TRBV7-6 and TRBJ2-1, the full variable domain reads GAGVSQSPRYKVTKRGQDVALRCDPISGHVSLYWYRQALGQGPEFLTYFNYEAQQDKSGLPNDRFSAERPEGSISTLTIQRTEQRDSAMYRCASSLVREAGSGDEQFFGPGTRLTVL.

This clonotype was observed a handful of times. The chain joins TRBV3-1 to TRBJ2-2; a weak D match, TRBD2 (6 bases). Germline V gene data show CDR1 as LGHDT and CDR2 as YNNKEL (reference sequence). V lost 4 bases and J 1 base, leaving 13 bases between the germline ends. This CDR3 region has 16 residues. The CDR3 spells CASSPHLARNTGELFF. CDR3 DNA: TGTGCCAGCAGCCCCCACCTAGCGCGGAACACCGGGGAGCTGTTTTTT.

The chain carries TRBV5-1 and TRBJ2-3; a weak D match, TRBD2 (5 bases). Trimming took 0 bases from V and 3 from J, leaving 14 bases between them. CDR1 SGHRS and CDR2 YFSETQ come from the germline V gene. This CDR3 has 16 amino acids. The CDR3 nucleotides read TGCGCCAGCAGCTTGGGACTACCGTCGGGAACAGATACGCAGTATTTT. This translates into CASSLGLPSGTDTQYF. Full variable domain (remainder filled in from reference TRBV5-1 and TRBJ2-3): KAGVTQTPRYLIKTRGQQVTLSCSPISGHRSVSWYQQTPGQGLQFLFEYFSETQRNKGNFPGRFSGRQFSNSRSEMNVSTLELGDSALYLCASSLGLPSGTDTQYFGPGTRLTVL.

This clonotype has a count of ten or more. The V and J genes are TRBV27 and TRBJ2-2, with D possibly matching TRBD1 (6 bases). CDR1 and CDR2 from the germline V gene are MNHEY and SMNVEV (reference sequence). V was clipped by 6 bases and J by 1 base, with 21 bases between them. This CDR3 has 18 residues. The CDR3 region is CASSKTLIGQLNTGELFF. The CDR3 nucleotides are TGTGCCAGCAGCAAAACCCTGATCGGACAGTTGAACACCGGGGAGCTGTTTTTT.

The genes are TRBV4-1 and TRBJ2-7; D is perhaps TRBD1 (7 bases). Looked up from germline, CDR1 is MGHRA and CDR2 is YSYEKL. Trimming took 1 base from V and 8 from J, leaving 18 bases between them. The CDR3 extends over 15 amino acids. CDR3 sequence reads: CASSQALGQEGQQYF. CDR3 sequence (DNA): TGCGCCAGCAGCCAAGCACTCGGACAGGAGGGTCAGCAGTACTTC.

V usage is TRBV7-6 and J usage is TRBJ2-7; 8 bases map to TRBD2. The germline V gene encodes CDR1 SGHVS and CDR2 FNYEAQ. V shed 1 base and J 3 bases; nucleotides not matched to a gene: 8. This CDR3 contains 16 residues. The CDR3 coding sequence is TGTGCCAGCAGCTTAGATCCGGCGGGAGGCCTCTACGAGCAGTACTTC. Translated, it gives CASSLDPAGGLYEQYF.

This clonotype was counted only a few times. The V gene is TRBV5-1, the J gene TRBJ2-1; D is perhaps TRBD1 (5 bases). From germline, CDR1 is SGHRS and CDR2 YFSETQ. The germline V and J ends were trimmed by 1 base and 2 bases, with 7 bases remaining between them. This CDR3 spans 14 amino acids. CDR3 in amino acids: CASSLTQAYNEQFF. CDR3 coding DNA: TGCGCCAGCAGCTTGACACAGGCCTACAATGAGCAGTTCTTC. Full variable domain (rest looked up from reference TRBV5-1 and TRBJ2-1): KAGVTQTPRYLIKTRGQQVTLSCSPISGHRSVSWYQQTPGQGLQFLFEYFSETQRNKGNFPGRFSGRQFSNSRSEMNVSTLELGDSALYLCASSLTQAYNEQFFGPGTRLTVL.

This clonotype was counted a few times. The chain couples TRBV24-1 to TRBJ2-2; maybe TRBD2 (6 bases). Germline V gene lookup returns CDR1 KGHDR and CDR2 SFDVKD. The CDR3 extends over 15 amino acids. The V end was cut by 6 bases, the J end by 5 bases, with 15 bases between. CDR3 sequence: CATSFEGEVTGELFF. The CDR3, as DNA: TGTGCCACCAGTTTCGAAGGGGAGGTTACCGGGGAGCTGTTTTTT.

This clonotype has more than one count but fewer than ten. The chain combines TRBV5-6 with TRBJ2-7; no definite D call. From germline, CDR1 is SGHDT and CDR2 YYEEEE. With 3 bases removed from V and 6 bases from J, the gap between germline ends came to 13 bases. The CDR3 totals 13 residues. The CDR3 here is CASSYGPLAEQYF. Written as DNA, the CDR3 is TGTGCCAGCAGCTACGGACCCCTGGCCGAGCAGTACTTC.

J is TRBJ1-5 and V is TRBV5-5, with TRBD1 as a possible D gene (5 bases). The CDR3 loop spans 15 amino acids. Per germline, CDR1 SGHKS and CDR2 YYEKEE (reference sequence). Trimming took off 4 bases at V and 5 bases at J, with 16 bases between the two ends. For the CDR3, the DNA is TGTGCCAGCAGCAAAGATCTTCGGGGGGATCAGCCCCAGCATTTT. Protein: CASSKDLRGDQPQHF.